This T cell receptor (beta chain) derives from a study of early T cells in non-severe SARS-CoV-2 infection. Study details: Chains stayed unpaired after sequencing of bulk RNA from unsorted whole blood.

Notes on this clonotype: The antigen is undetermined.

This CDR3 is built from 13 residues. Germline V gives CDR1 SGHRS, CDR2 YFSETQ. V lost 2 bases and J lost 1, with 6 bases in between. Whole-study results and caveats: VDJdb matching skewed toward anti-spike CD8 responses, missing private and CD4 specificities.

Each cDNA molecule carried a unique molecular identifier. TCRdb analysed the 5' RACE reads with MiXCR anew, one entry per CDR3 protein. The data show tens of thousands of distinct CDR3 sequences, with roughly a tenth seen just once and 5.3% held by the top ten. The chain employs TRBV5-1 and TRBJ1-1; D gene ambiguous. The sequencing here drew on whole blood, taken at baseline. The source of this sequence is an adult who was a healthcare worker with PCR-confirmed SARS-CoV-2 infection or an uninfected control (not recorded which). CDR3 sequence reads: CASSFEGNTEAFF. The CDR3 DNA is TGCGCCAGCAGCTTCGAGGGGAACACTGAAGCTTTCTTT.